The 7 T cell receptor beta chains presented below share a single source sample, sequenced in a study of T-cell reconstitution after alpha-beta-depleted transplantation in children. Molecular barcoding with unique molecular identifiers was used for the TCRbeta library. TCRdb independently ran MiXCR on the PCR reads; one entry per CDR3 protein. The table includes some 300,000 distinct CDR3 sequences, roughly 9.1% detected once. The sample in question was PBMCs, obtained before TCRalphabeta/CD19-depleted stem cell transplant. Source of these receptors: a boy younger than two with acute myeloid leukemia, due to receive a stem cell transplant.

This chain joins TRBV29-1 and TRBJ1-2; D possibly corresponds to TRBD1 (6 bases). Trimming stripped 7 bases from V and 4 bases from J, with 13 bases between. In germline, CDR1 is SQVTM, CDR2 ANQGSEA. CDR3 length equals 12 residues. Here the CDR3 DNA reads TGCAGCGCCGGACAGATCCTCTATGGCTACACCTTC. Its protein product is CSAGQILYGYTF.

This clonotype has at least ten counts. CDR3: CASSPMGQGTEAFF. The CDR3 nucleotides read TGCGCCAGCAGCCCGATGGGGCAGGGGACTGAAGCTTTCTTT. The gene calls are TRBV4-3 and TRBJ1-1; D perhaps matches TRBD1 (6 bases). Trimming left V 4 bases short and J 5 bases short, with 14 bases between. The CDR3 covers 14 residues. Germline CDR1 reads LGHNA; CDR2 reads YSLEER.

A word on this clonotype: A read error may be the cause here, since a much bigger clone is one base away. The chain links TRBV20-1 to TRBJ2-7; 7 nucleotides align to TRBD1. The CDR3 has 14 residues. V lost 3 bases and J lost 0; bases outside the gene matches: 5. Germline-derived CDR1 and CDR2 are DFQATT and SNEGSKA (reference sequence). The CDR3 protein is CSASVRQGSYEQYF. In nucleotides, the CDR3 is TGCAGTGCTAGTGTGAGACAGGGCTCCTACGAGCAGTACTTC.

CDR3 DNA: TGTGCCAGCAGCTTAGAACGGCGCTATGGCTACACCTTC. Translated: CASSLERRYGYTF. The chain links TRBV7-9 to TRBJ1-2; D unclear. Trimming took off 1 base at V and 4 bases at J, with 7 bases between the two ends. From germline, CDR1 is SEHNR and CDR2 FQNEAQ (reference sequence). The CDR3 is made up of 13 amino acids. Together with reference TRBV7-9 and TRBJ1-2, the CDR3 gives the full variable domain: DTGVSQNPRHKITKRGQNVTFRCDPISEHNRLYWYRQTLGQGPEFLTYFQNEAQLEKSRLLSDRFSAERPKGSFSTLEIQRTEQGDSAMYLCASSLERRYGYTFGSGTRLTVV.

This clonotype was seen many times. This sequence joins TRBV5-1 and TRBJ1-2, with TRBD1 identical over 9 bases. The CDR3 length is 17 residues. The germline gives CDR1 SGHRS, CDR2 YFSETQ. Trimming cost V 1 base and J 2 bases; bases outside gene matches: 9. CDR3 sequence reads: CASSLTGTGGLNYGYTF. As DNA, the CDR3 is TGCGCCAGCAGCTTGACCGGAACAGGGGGCCTGAACTATGGCTACACCTTC.

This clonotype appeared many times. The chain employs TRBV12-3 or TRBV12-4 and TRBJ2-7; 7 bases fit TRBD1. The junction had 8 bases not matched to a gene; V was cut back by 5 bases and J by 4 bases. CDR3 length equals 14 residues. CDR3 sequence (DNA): TGTGCCAGCAGTGCCCGACAGGGTATGTACGAGCAGTACTTC. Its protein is CASSARQGMYEQYF.

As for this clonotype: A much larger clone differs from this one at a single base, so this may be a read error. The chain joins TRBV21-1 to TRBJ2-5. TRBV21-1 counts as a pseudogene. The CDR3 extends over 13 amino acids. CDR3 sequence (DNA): TGTGCCAACAGCAAAGGACACCAAGAGACCCAGTACTTC. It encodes CANSKGHQETQYF.